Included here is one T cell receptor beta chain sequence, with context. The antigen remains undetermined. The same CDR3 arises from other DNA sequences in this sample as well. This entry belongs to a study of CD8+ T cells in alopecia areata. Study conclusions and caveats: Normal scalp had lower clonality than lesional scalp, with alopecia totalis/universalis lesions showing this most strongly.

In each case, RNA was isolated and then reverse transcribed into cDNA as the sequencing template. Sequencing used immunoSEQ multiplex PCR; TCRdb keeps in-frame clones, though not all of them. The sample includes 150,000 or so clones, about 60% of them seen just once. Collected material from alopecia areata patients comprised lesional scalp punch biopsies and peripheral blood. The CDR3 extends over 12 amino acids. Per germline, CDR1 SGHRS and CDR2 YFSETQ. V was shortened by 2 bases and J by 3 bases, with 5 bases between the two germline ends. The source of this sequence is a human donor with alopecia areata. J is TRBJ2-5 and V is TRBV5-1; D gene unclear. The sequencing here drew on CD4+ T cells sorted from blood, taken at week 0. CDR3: CASSLGKETQYF. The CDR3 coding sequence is TGCGCCAGCAGCTTAGGGAAAGAGACCCAGTACTTC.